The 27 T cell receptor beta chains reported below all come from one sample, sequenced in a study of blood T cell repertoires in COVID-19. The assay was immunoSEQ multiplex PCR, and TCRdb's table has in-frame clones only and misses some. This table has approximately 130,000 clones, around 87% appearing once. Sequencing input: peripheral blood. The receptors derive from a middle-aged man with active COVID-19.

V gene TRBV7-2 combines with J gene TRBJ2-5, with 13 bases matching TRBD2. CDR3 length: 17 amino acids. Germline V gene sequence: CDR1 SGHTA, CDR2 FQGNSA. The V segment lost 5 bases and the J segment 0 bases; nucleotides outside the gene matches: 6. DNA for the CDR3: TGTGCCAGCAGCACTGGGACTAGCGGGGCGTACCAAGAGACCCAGTACTTC. It yields the protein CASSTGTSGAYQETQYF. Complete variable domain (other parts from reference TRBV7-2 and TRBJ2-5): GAGVSQSPSNKVTEKGKDVELRCDPISGHTALYWYRQSLGQGLEFLIYFQGNSAPDKSGLPSDRFSAERTGGSVSTLTIQRTQQEDSAVYLCASSTGTSGAYQETQYFGPGTRLLVL.

This clone was counted a single time. This sequence joins TRBV10-3 and TRBJ2-5, with 14 nucleotides matching TRBD2. CDR3 length: 15 amino acids. From germline, CDR1 is ENHRY and CDR2 SYGVKD. V shed 5 bases, J shed 5 bases, and the junction held 4 bases outside the gene matches. CDR3 in DNA: TGTGCCATCAGTTTGGGACTAGCGGGGGAGGAGACCCAGTACTTC. Encoded protein: CAISLGLAGEETQYF.

The chain uses TRBV7-9 and TRBJ1-2; 7 nucleotides align to TRBD1. Trimming removed 4 bases from V and 7 bases from J; junction bases left unmatched: 9. The germline V gene encodes CDR1 SEHNR and CDR2 FQNEAQ (reference sequence). This CDR3 region has 14 residues. The CDR3 DNA reads as TGTGCCAGCAGCTCCGGGACAGTGACGGGTGGCTACACCTTC. It encodes CASSSGTVTGGYTF.

CDR3 nucleotides: TGTGCCAGCAGAGGGGGCACCGGGGAGCTGTTTTTT. It is translated as CASRGGTGELFF. The chain combines TRBV12-3 or TRBV12-4 with TRBJ2-2; TRBD1 might be the D (6 bases). V dropped 6 bases and J dropped 4 bases, with 6 bases sitting between them. The CDR3 is 12 amino acids.

V and J are TRBV15 and TRBJ1-5, with 7 nucleotides matching TRBD1. The CDR3 totals 16 residues. Germline assignment: CDR1 LNHNV and CDR2 YYDKDF (reference sequence). Trimming took 0 bases from V and 5 from J; bases not matched to a gene: 7. CDR3 nucleotides: TGTGCCACCAGCAGAGATAGGGACAGAGGCTATCAGCCCCAGCATTTT. Amino acid sequence: CATSRDRDRGYQPQHF. Looking up the rest from reference TRBV15 and TRBJ1-5 gives the full variable domain: DAMVIQNPRYQVTQFGKPVTLSCSQTLNHNVMYWYQQKSSQAPKLLFHYYDKDFNNEADTPDNFQSRRPNTSFCFLDIRSPGLGDTAMYLCATSRDRDRGYQPQHFGDGTRLSIL.

The chain has TRBV30 and TRBJ2-3; D is uncertain. This CDR3 has 15 amino acids. Germline V lookup: CDR1 GTSNPN, CDR2 SVGIG (reference sequence). Trimming pared 6 bases from V and 0 bases from J, leaving 16 bases between. The CDR3 DNA follows: TGTGCCTGCACCTCTACAGTATCTAGCACAGATACGCAGTATTTT. Protein sequence: CACTSTVSSTDTQYF.

CDR3 nucleotides: TGTGCCAGCAGCTTCCCGGCGGGGAAGGAGCAGTACTTC. Its translation: CASSFPAGKEQYF. V gene TRBV5-4 combines with J gene TRBJ2-7; D is perhaps TRBD2 (6 bases). V lost 2 bases and J 7 bases, leaving 13 bases between the germline ends. Germline V gives CDR1 SGHNT, CDR2 YYREEE (reference sequence). The CDR3 loop spans 13 amino acids.

This clone showed up just once. The chain links TRBV5-1 to TRBJ2-1; D is uncertain. Germline V CDR1 and CDR2: SGHRS, YFSETQ. With 0 bases removed from V and 8 bases from J, the gap between germline ends came to 9 bases. This CDR3 is built from 13 residues. The CDR3 nucleotides read TGCGCCAGCAGCTTGGGGTCGGAGTATGAGCAGTTCTTC. Translating gives CASSLGSEYEQFF.

This clone appeared a single time. This chain connects TRBV19 to TRBJ1-5; no definite D call. V gave up 3 bases and J gave up 7 bases, with 16 bases separating them. Germline lookup yields CDR1 LNHDA and CDR2 SQIVND (reference sequence). The CDR3 has 15 amino acids. In nucleotides, the CDR3 is TGTGCCAGTAGTATCCCCCAAGAGGTCAACCAGCCCCAGCATTTT. It translates to CASSIPQEVNQPQHF.

CDR3 DNA: TGTGCCAGCAGCGTCGCGCCGGGAGGAACCTTATATGGCTACACCTTC. Protein: CASSVAPGGTLYGYTF. The chain uses TRBV9 and TRBJ1-2; D remains unclear. The germline gives CDR1 SGDLS, CDR2 YYNGEE. The CDR3 is made up of 16 amino acids. Trimming took off 2 bases at V and 5 bases at J, with 19 bases between the two ends.

This clone was recorded once. The chain couples TRBV9 to TRBJ2-7; D is possibly TRBD1 (5 bases). The V end was cut by 4 bases, the J end by 7 bases, with 12 bases between. The CDR3 runs to 12 residues. Germline-derived CDR1 and CDR2 are SGDLS and YYNGEE. The CDR3 coding sequence is TGTGCCAGCAGCCCTCAAGGGGCTGAGCAGTACTTC. This sequence encodes CASSPQGAEQYF.

The V call is TRBV6-6, the J call TRBJ1-1, with 7 bases matching TRBD1. The CDR3 covers 15 residues. CDR1 is MNHNY and CDR2 is SVGAGI in the germline V gene (reference sequence). The V gene end was trimmed by 2 bases and the J gene end by 7 bases; junction bases not matched to a gene: 10. In DNA, the CDR3 is TGTGCCAGCAGTTACCCCGGACAGGAGAAGATTGAAGCTTTCTTT. Its protein is CASSYPGQEKIEAFF.

This sequence joins TRBV5-5 and TRBJ2-5, with 9 nucleotides matching TRBD1. This CDR3 spans 14 amino acids. Germline CDR1 and CDR2: SGHKS and YYEKEE (reference sequence). With V trimmed by 4 bases and J by 5 bases, 6 bases remained unmatched. The CDR3 sequence: CASSPQGAGETQYF. In DNA, the CDR3 is TGTGCCAGCAGCCCACAGGGGGCGGGCGAGACCCAGTACTTC. The complete variable domain, with remaining parts taken from reference TRBV5-5 and TRBJ2-5, reads DAGVTQSPTHLIKTRGQQVTLRCSPISGHKSVSWYQQVLGQGPQFIFQYYEKEERGRGNFPDRFSARQFPNYSSELNVNALLLGDSALYLCASSPQGAGETQYFGPGTRLLVL.

V usage is TRBV19 and J usage is TRBJ2-5; D perhaps matches TRBD2 (5 bases). V lost 1 base to trimming and J lost 2 bases, with 11 bases between them. This CDR3 comprises 15 residues. Germline V gene sequence: CDR1 LNHDA, CDR2 SQIVND (reference sequence). CDR3: CASSIGGLDQETQYF. The CDR3 nucleotides are TGTGCCAGTAGTATAGGCGGACTTGATCAAGAGACCCAGTACTTC.

The V gene is TRBV4-3, the J gene TRBJ1-3; D is possibly TRBD1 (5 bases). The CDR3 loop spans 18 amino acids. Trimming took off 1 base at V and 1 base at J, with 17 bases between the two ends. In germline, CDR1 is LGHNA, CDR2 YSLEER. This CDR3 reads CASSQAYLGLSSGNTIYF. The CDR3 DNA follows: TGCGCCAGCAGCCAAGCCTATTTGGGACTGAGTTCTGGAAACACCATATATTTT.

V usage is TRBV3-1 (or the pseudogene TRBV3-2) and J usage is TRBJ2-2, with TRBD2 matching 14 bases. This CDR3 comprises 18 residues. V lost 4 bases, J lost 6 bases, and 10 bases stayed unmatched. The germline gives CDR1 LGHDT, CDR2 YNNKEL (reference sequence). Here the CDR3 DNA reads TGTGCCAGCAGCCCACTCGAGGGGACTAGCGGGGGCCCCGGGGAGCTGTTTTTT. Protein sequence: CASSPLEGTSGGPGELFF.

This clone was found a few times. V gene TRBV25-1 combines with J gene TRBJ1-6; no clear D gene. V was clipped by 3 bases and J by 10 bases, with 10 bases between them. Germline V lookup: CDR1 MGHDK, CDR2 SYGVNS. The CDR3 has 13 amino acids. For the CDR3, the DNA is TGTGCCAGCAGTGAGGGAGGAGGGTCACCCCTCCACTTT. It translates to CASSEGGGSPLHF.

The gene calls are TRBV12-5 and TRBJ1-6, with D maybe TRBD1 (6 bases). Germline CDR1 reads LGHNT; CDR2 reads FRNRAP. Trimming pared 2 bases from V and 10 bases from J, leaving 9 bases between. This CDR3 has 13 residues. The CDR3 spells CASGLFQGSPLHF. CDR3 in DNA: TGTGCTAGTGGTTTGTTCCAGGGGTCACCCCTCCACTTT.

This clone was recorded only once. V and J are TRBV6-5 and TRBJ1-6, with 7 bases that match TRBD1. The CDR3 runs 14 residues. The ends lost 6 bases at V and 15 bases at J; junction bases unmatched: 14. Germline lookup yields CDR1 MNHEY and CDR2 SVGAGI. CDR3 sequence (DNA): TGTGCCAGCAGGCGTACGACAGGGTTACAAGTCCTCCACTTT. Protein sequence: CASRRTTGLQVLHF.

The chain couples TRBV23-1 to TRBJ2-2; D possibly corresponds to TRBD1 (6 bases). TRBV23-1 is flagged as an ORF with uncertain function. The CDR3 covers 16 residues. V was shortened by 7 bases and J by 1 base, with 16 bases between the two germline ends. As DNA, the CDR3 is TGCGCCAGCACGCTTTATTTGACAGGGAACACCGGGGAGCTGTTTTTT. Its protein product is CASTLYLTGNTGELFF.

The chain couples TRBV2 to TRBJ2-7, with D unclear. CDR1 and CDR2 (germline): SNHLY, FYNNEI. The CDR3 runs to 12 residues. V lost 4 bases and J 0 bases, leaving 4 bases between the germline ends. The CDR3, as DNA: TGTGCCAGCAGTGCCAGCTCCTACGAGCAGTACTTC. This sequence encodes CASSASSYEQYF.

The gene calls are TRBV20-1 and TRBJ1-2; D perhaps matches TRBD1 (6 bases). The CDR3 spans 9 residues. Trimming removed 8 bases at V and 8 bases at J, with 9 bases between. Germline V gene sequence: CDR1 DFQATT, CDR2 SNEGSKA (reference sequence). The CDR3 DNA reads TGCAGTACAGGGATCGGCTACACCTTC. It specifies CSTGIGYTF.

V is TRBV5-6 and J is TRBJ2-1, with TRBD1 matching over 10 bases. This CDR3 contains 16 residues. The V gene's germline CDR1 is SGHDT and CDR2 YYEEEE. Germline trimming cut 6 bases from V and 9 bases from J; bases unmatched to any gene: 15. CDR3 sequence: CASIKAGTGVLSEQFF. The CDR3 nucleotides are TGTGCCAGCATTAAAGCGGGGACAGGGGTTCTCAGTGAGCAGTTCTTC.

The rearrangement uses TRBV27 and TRBJ2-2; TRBD2 is a possible D gene (6 bases). The CDR3 totals 12 residues. V was shortened by 3 bases and J by 7 bases, with 6 bases between the two germline ends. CDR1 is MNHEY, CDR2 SMNVEV, per germline (reference sequence). In DNA form, the CDR3 reads TGTGCCAGCAGTTTCGGGGGCGGGGAGCTGTTTTTT. Its protein product is CASSFGGGELFF.

This chain links TRBV21-1 with TRBJ1-3. TRBV21-1 is a known pseudogene. The CDR3 loop spans 13 amino acids. DNA for the CDR3: TGTGCCAGCACCGGGGGGGCGGGAAACACCATATATTTT. Residues: CASTGGAGNTIYF.

The CDR3 spells CASSDRGTGGAFF. The CDR3 DNA reads TGTGCCAGCAGTGATAGAGGGACAGGGGGAGCTTTCTTT. The gene calls are TRBV6-1 and TRBJ1-1, with 11 bases lining up with TRBD1. V lost 3 bases to trimming and J lost 10 bases; unmatched junction nucleotides: 4. The length of the CDR3 is 13 residues. In germline, CDR1 is MNHNS, CDR2 SASEGT.

V gene TRBV5-1 combines with J gene TRBJ1-1; D may be TRBD1 (5 bases). The ends were cut back, 0 bases at V and 7 bases at J, with 13 bases in the middle. The CDR3 is 14 residues long. Germline lookup yields CDR1 SGHRS and CDR2 YFSETQ. CDR3 nucleotides: TGCGCCAGCAGCTTGGCCCAGGGAAAAGATGAAGCTTTCTTT. Residues: CASSLAQGKDEAFF.